This T cell receptor beta chain comes out of a study of blood T cells in healthy people across ages. As for the study in general: Capture by template switching was about one barcoded beta molecule per two T cells.

This clonotype was counted only a few times. From germline, CDR1 is SEHNR and CDR2 FQNEAQ (reference sequence). The CDR3 contains 15 residues. The authors ran a second PCR of about 7 to 12 cycles using a sample-barcoded 5' primer and a J-beta primer mix. Every cDNA molecule carried a tag from a template-switch adaptor bearing 12 random nucleotides. TCRdb recomputed calls from the 5' RACE reads with MiXCR, one row per CDR3 protein. There are more than 650,000 distinct CDR3 sequences in the sample; 22% occur only once, and 22% lies in the top ten. The sequenced sample was blood. The chain joins TRBV7-9 to TRBJ2-7; D call uncertain. The better agreement between TRBJ2-1 and the DNA end casts doubt on the J call. This TCR derives from a man between 65 and 85 years old in good health. The CDR3 loop reads CASSPSRAGVNEQFF. The CDR3 DNA sequence: TGTGCCAGCAGCCCCAGTCGGGCAGGTGTGAATGAGCAGTTCTTC.